This TCR beta chain was identified during a study of cytomegalovirus exposure and HLA in healthy donors. Points from the study as a whole: At a 0.05 false discovery rate, a later analysis found over 15,000 TCR beta sequences to be associated with HLA alleles.

A multiplex PCR was run with 60 Vbeta primers and 13 Jbeta primers. The repertoire was sequenced with immunoSEQ multiplex PCR; TCRdb's copy has only in-frame clones and lacks some. The sample shows roughly 150,000 clones, roughly 88% of them seen only once. For this clone: Its antigen is not known. The germline gene is not matched at one end of the junction; a read error may be the cause.

The CDR3 length is 13 residues. Germline CDR1 and CDR2: SEHNR and FQNEAQ (reference sequence). This sequence joins TRBV7-9 and TRBJ1-5; D is perhaps TRBD1 (5 bases). This clonotype originated in a young woman in good health and CMV-seronegative. Sequenced: PBMCs. The CDR3 here is CSSSPDTNQPQHF. The DNA of the CDR3 is TGTTCCAGCAGCCCGGACACCAATCAGCCCCAGCATTTT. The whole variable domain, filled in from reference TRBV7-9 and TRBJ1-5, reads DTGVSQNPRHKITKRGQNVTFRCDPISEHNRLYWYRQTLGQGPEFLTYFQNEAQLEKSRLLSDRFSAERPKGSFSTLEIQRTEQGDSAMYLCSSSPDTNQPQHFGDGTRLSIL.